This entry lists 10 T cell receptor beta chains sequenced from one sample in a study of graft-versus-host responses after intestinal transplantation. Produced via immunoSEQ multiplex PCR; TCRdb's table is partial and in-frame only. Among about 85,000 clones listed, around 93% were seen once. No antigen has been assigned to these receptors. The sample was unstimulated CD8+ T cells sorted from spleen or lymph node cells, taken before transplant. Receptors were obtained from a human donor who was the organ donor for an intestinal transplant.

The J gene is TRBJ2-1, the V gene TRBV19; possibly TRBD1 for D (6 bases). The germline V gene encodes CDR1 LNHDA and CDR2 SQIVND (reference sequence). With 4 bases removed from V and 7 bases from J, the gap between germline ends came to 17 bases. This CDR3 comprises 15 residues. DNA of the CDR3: TGTGCCAGTAGTACACAGGGTCTATCGGGAAATGAGCAGTTCTTC. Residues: CASSTQGLSGNEQFF.

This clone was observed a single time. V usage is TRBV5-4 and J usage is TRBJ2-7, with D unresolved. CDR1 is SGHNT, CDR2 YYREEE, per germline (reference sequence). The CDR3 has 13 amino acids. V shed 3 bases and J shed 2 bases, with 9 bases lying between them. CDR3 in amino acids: CASSSSGAYEQYF. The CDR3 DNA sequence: TGTGCCAGCAGCTCCTCAGGAGCCTACGAGCAGTACTTC. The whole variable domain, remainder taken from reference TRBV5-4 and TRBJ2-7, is ETGVTQSPTHLIKTRGQQVTLRCSSQSGHNTVSWYQQALGQGPQFIFQYYREEENGRGNFPPRFSGLQFPNYSSELNVNALELDDSALYLCASSSSGAYEQYFGPGTRLTVT.

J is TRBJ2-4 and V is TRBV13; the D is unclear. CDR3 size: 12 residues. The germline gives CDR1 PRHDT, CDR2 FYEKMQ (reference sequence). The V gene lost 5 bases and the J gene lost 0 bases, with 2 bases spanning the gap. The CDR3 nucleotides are TGTGCCAGCAGCCTAGCCAAAAACATTCAGTACTTC. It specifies CASSLAKNIQYF.

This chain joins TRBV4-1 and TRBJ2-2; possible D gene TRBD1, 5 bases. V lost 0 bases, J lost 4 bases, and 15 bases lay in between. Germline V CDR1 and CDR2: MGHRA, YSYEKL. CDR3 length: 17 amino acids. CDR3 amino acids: CASSQDSGLRGTGELFF. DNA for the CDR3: TGCGCCAGCAGCCAAGATTCAGGGCTACGAGGCACCGGGGAGCTGTTTTTT.

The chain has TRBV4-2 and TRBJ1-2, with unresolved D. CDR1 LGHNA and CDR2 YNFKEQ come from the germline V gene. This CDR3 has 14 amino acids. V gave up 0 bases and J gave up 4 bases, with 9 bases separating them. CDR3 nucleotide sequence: TGTGCCAGCAGCCAAGATCTGGGCAGCTATGGCTACACCTTC. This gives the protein CASSQDLGSYGYTF.

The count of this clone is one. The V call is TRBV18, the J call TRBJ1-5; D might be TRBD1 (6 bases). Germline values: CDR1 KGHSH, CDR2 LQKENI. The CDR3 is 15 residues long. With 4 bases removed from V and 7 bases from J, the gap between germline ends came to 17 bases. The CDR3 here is CASSLHSGVRQPQHF. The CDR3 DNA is TGTGCCAGCTCACTTCACTCAGGGGTGCGGCAGCCCCAGCATTTT.

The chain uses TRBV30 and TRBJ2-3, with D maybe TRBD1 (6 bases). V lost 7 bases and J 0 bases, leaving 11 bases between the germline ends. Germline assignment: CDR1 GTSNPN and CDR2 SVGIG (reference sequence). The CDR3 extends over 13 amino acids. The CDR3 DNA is TGTGCCTTCGGGACAACTAGCACAGATACGCAGTATTTT. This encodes CAFGTTSTDTQYF.

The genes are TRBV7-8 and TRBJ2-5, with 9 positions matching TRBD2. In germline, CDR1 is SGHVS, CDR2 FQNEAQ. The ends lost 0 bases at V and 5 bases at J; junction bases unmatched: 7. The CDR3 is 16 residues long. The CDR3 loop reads CASSLAVLAGSETQYF. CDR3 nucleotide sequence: TGTGCCAGCAGCTTAGCTGTGCTAGCGGGGTCGGAGACCCAGTACTTC.

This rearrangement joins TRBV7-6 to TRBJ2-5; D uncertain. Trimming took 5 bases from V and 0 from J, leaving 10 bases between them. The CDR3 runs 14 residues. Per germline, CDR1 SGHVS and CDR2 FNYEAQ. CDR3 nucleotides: TGTGCCAGCAGCCCCGCGGTGTACCAAGAGACCCAGTACTTC. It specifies CASSPAVYQETQYF.

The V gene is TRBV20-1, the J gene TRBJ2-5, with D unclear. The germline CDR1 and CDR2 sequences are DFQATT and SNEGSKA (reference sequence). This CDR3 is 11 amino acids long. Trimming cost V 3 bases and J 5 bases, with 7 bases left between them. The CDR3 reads CSASGTETQYF. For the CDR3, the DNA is TGCAGTGCTAGTGGAACGGAGACCCAGTACTTC.